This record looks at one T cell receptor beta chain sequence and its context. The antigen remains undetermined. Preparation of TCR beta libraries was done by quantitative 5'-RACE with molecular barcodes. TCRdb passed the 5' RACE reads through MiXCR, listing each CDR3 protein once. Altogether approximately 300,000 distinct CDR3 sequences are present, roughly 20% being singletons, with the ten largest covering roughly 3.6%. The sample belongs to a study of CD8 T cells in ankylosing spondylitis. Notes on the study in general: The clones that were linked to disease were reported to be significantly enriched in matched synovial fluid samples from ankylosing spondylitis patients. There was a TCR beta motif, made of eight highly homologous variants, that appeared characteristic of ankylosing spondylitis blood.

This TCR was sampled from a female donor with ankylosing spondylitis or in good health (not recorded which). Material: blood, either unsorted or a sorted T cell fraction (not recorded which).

CDR3 sequence reads: CAIGVNLPGELFF. CDR3 in DNA: TGTGCCATAGGGGTCAATTTACCCGGGGAGCTGTTTTTT. The chain carries TRBV19 and TRBJ2-2, with D perhaps TRBD1 (5 bases). CDR1 is LNHDA and CDR2 is SQIVND in the germline V gene (reference sequence). This CDR3 contains 13 residues. Deletions cut 10 bases from V and 6 bases from J, with 15 bases between.